What follows is one T cell receptor (beta chain) and its context. This clonotype was found many times. No antigen is known for it. Base-call qualities are not available, and no considerably larger clone is one nucleotide away. The library came from RT-PCR. Sequenced on an Illumina HiSeq 2500. Through fastp at Q25 and MiXCR, TCRdb rebuilt clones from the public reads, retaining in-frame beta chains. CDR3 protein sequences are deduplicated, and each keeps its most common genes and DNA. Counted in this sample were a few hundred thousand distinct CDR3 sequences; approximately 20% of them appeared once. 10% of the sample comes from the top ten. CDR1 MNHEY and CDR2 SMNVEV were looked up in the germline V gene (reference sequence). The CDR3 contains 14 residues, cysteine and phenylalanine counted. Just CDR3 DNA is preserved here, 42 bases in frame from base 1. V has 1 base trimmed and J has 4 bases trimmed; junction bases matching no gene number 4.

This entry comes from a study of response to subunit inactivated influenza vaccine (dated by TCRdb to 2016 to 2019). Background on the whole study: Deep quantitative T cell receptor repertoire profiling was used in the study to track responses to a trivalent subunit inactivated influenza vaccine. Study-wide conclusions, independent of this receptor: According to the authors, only a limited number of new T cells may be recruited by each seasonal influenza vaccination.

The source is a man aged 50 to 69 who received an inactivated influenza vaccine. Donor details come from another sample of the same person, matched by shared clones. The sequencing used PBMCs from blood, collected about 19 months after vaccination. The chain uses TRBV27 and TRBJ2-7; TRBD1 matches 7 bases in the middle. The nucleotides are TGTGCCAGCAGTTTATTAGGGGGCCGGTACGAGCAGTACTTC. It translates as CASSLLGGRYEQYF.